The text below deals with one TCR beta chain. This sample was taken from a study of CD8 T cells in Susac syndrome. The authors reverse transcribed roughly 0.5 to 1 ug RNA with random hexamers. TCRdb recomputed calls from the immunoSEQ multiplex PCR reads with MiXCR, one row per CDR3 protein. The sample consists of roughly 190,000 distinct CDR3 sequences, 85% to 95% of them appearing once. V was cut by 5 bases and J by 1 base, with 8 bases left in between. This CDR3 has 13 residues. Germline CDR1 is LNHDA and CDR2 is SQIVND (reference sequence). Sequencing used CD8+ T cells from PBMCs. The rearrangement uses TRBV19 and TRBJ2-5; no firm D call. The receptor was derived from a human donor with Susac syndrome. The CDR3 DNA sequence: TGTGCCAGTAGTCCGGACGGCCAAGAGACCCAGTACTTC. This encodes CASSPDGQETQYF.